The entry that follows covers one TCR beta chain sequence. This entry comes from a study of OX40 agonist ivuxolimab in advanced cancers. Germline V CDR1 and CDR2: SQVTM, ANQGSEA. This CDR3 has 14 residues. V lost 0 bases to trimming and J lost 7 bases; unmatched junction nucleotides: 6. Assay: immunoSEQ multiplex PCR; the TCRdb copy retains only in-frame clones and omits some. The table records roughly 82,000 clones, roughly 90% of them present only once. The chain joins TRBV29-1 to TRBJ2-3; 8 bases are shared with TRBD2. The material sequenced was CD4+ or CD8+ T cells sorted from blood, taken in a trial of the OX40 agonist ivuxolimab. The clonotype was recovered from an adult with an advanced solid tumor such as melanoma, head and neck, liver or kidney cancer. Written as DNA, the CDR3 is TGCAGCGTTGAAGATCGGGGGGGGCAGAATACGCAGTATTTT. Protein sequence: CSVEDRGGQNTQYF.